This is a list of T cell receptor beta chains from one sample in a study of cytomegalovirus exposure and HLA in healthy donors. Sequencing was performed with immunoSEQ multiplex PCR; in TCRdb, only in-frame clones are kept and a portion is missing. The data show about 110,000 clones, with roughly four fifths seen just once and roughly 1.5% held by the top ten. The specimen sequenced was PBMCs. Every receptor here comes from a man in his fifties or sixties in good health and CMV-seronegative. Both conserved end residues are part of each CDR3. Each record gives: J gene, D gene, V gene, clone size, CDR3 protein, CDR3 DNA. D genes are given only for firm matches. Clone sizes are given selectively: once, few, many, or a class where the clone is expanded.

TRBJ1-2 | . | TRBV15 | . | CATSRDVQYGYTF | TGTGCCACCAGCAGAGATGTTCAATATGGCTACACCTTC
TRBJ2-5 | TRBD2 | TRBV7-6 | . | CASSRSLAGRQETQYF | TGTGCCAGCAGCCGCTCCCTAGCGGGGCGCCAAGAGACCCAGTACTTC
TRBJ2-3 | . | TRBV11-2 | . | CASSSFPGIRDTQYF | TGTGCCAGCAGCTCTTTTCCAGGGATTAGAGATACGCAGTATTTT
TRBJ2-1 | . | TRBV30 | . | CAWGDYNEQFF | TGTGCCTGGGGAGACTACAATGAGCAGTTCTTC
TRBJ1-6 | TRBD1 | TRBV19 | . | CASSSGQGNSPLHF | TGTGCCAGTAGTTCCGGACAGGGGAATTCACCCCTCCACTTT
TRBJ1-1 | . | TRBV27 | few | CASSFKRDTEAFF | TGTGCCAGCAGTTTCAAGAGGGACACTGAAGCTTTCTTT
TRBJ1-2 | TRBD1 | TRBV2 | once | CASSVSAGGAEGYTF | TGTGCCAGCAGCGTGTCCGCAGGGGGCGCAGAAGGCTACACCTTC
TRBJ2-1 | TRBD1 | TRBV5-4 | . | CASSRTGEQFF | TGTGCCAGCAGCCGGACAGGGGAGCAGTTCTTC
TRBJ2-1 | TRBD2 | TRBV9 | . | CASSVTSGSYNEQFF | TGTGCCAGCAGCGTAACTAGCGGGTCGTACAATGAGCAGTTCTTC
TRBJ1-5 | . | TRBV6-5 | once | CASSYTGLGNQPQHF | TGTGCCAGCAGTTATACAGGGTTGGGCAATCAGCCCCAGCATTTT
TRBJ1-1 | . | TRBV29-1 | . | CSVEDVRGGFPEAFF | TGCAGCGTTGAAGATGTCAGGGGAGGGTTCCCTGAAGCTTTCTTT
TRBJ2-5 | TRBD2 | TRBV7-8 | . | CASSLVTSGDRQTQYF | TGTGCCAGCAGCTTAGTGACTAGCGGGGACAGACAGACCCAGTACTTC
TRBJ2-2 | . | TRBV2 | . | CASGPGQNTGELFF | TGTGCCAGCGGCCCCGGACAGAACACCGGGGAGCTGTTTTTT
TRBJ2-3 | . | TRBV5-4 | once | CASSLVRDTQYF | TGTGCCAGCAGCTTGGTGAGAGATACGCAGTATTTT
TRBJ2-1 | TRBD1 | TRBV4-1 | once | CASSQGQGANNEQFF | TGCGCCAGCAGCCAAGGACAGGGGGCGAACAATGAGCAGTTCTTC
TRBJ1-6 | . | TRBV7-7 | once | CASSLSSPLHF | TGTGCCAGCAGCTTAAGCTCACCCCTCCACTTT
TRBJ2-3 | TRBD2 | TRBV9 | few | CASSVAGSSGASDTQYF | TGTGCCAGCAGCGTAGCCGGGTCTAGCGGGGCCTCAGATACGCAGTATTTT
TRBJ2-1 | . | TRBV7-3 | . | CASSPSRAAYNEQFF | TGTGCCAGCAGCCCCTCTCGCGCCGCCTACAATGAGCAGTTCTTC
TRBJ2-2 | . | TRBV5-1 | . | CASSLEGHGELFF | TGCGCCAGCAGCTTGGAGGGGCACGGGGAGCTGTTTTTT
TRBJ1-1 | . | TRBV20-1 | . | CSASGWAEAFF | TGCAGTGCCTCCGGGTGGGCTGAAGCTTTCTTT
TRBJ2-1 | . | TRBV5-1 | . | CASSSLFTEKWFF | TGCGCCAGCAGCTCCTTATTTACTGAAAAATGGTTCTTC
TRBJ2-7 | . | TRBV29-1 | . | CSVKGQGGYEQYF | TGCAGCGTAAAGGGCCAGGGGGGCTACGAGCAGTACTTC
TRBJ1-3 | TRBD1 | TRBV6-1 | . | CASGGQVPNTIYF | TGTGCCAGCGGTGGACAGGTTCCAAACACCATATATTTT
TRBJ1-2 | TRBD1 | TRBV6-6 | . | CASTGTGGYTF | TGTGCCAGCACCGGGACAGGGGGCTACACCTTC